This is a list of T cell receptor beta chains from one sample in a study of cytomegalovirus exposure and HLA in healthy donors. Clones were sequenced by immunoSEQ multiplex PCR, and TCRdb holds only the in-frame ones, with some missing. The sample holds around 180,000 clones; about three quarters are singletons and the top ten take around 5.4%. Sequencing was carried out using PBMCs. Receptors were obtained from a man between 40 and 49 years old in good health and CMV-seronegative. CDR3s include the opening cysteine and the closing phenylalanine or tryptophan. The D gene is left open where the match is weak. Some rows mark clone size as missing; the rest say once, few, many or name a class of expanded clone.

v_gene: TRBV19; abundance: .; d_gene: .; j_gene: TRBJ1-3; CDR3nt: TGTGCCAGTAGCCGGGGAGGAGACACCATATATTTT; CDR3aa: CASSRGGDTIYF
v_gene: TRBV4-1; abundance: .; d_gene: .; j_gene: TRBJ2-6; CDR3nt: TGCGCCAGCAGCCACGACCGTGCGGGTGCTGGGGCCAACGTCCTGACTTTC; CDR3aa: CASSHDRAGAGANVLTF
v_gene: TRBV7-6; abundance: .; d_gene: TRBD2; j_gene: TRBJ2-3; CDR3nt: TGTGCCAGCAGCTTACGGGCGGGAGGGCAGAACACAGATACGCAGTATTTT; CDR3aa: CASSLRAGGQNTDTQYF
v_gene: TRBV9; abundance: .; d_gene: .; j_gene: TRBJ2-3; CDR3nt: TGTGCCAGCAGCGTAGAGGAGGGCTTCACAGATACGCAGTATTTT; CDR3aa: CASSVEEGFTDTQYF
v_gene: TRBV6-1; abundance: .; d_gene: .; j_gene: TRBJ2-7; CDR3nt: TGTGCCAGCAGTGTTGAACAGAACTACGAGCAGTACTTC; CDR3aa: CASSVEQNYEQYF
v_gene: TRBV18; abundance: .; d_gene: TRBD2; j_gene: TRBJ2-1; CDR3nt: TGTGCCAGCTCAGGGGAGGGCCGGGATGAGCAGTTCTTC; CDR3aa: CASSGEGRDEQFF
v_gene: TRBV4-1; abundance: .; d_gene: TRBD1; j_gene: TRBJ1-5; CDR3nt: TGCGCCAGCAGCCAATCCGGGACAGGGGATCAGCCCCAGCATTTT; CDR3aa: CASSQSGTGDQPQHF
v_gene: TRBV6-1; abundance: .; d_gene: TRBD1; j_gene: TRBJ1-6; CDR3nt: TGTGCCAGCAAAGGGACAGGCCATAATTCACCCCTCCACTTT; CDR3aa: CASKGTGHNSPLHF
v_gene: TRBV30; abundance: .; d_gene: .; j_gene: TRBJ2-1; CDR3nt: TGTGCCTGGAGTGTAGGGCAGGGCCGCTCGGATGAGCAGTTCTTC; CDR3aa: CAWSVGQGRSDEQFF
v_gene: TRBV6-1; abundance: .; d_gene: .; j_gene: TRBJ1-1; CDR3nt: TGTGCCAGCAGTCGGGGGAATACTGAAGCTTTCTTT; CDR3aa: CASSRGNTEAFF
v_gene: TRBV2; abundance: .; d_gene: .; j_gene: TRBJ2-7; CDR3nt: TGTGCCAGCAGTAACAGGGCCTTAGGGGGCGAGCAGTACTTC; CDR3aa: CASSNRALGGEQYF
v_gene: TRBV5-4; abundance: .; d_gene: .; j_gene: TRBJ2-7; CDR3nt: TGTGCCAGCAGCTTGGCAGTCGGACTGAGCTCCTACGAGCAGTACTTC; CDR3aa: CASSLAVGLSSYEQYF
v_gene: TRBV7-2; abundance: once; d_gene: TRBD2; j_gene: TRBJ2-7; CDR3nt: TGTGCCAGCAGCTTAGGGACAGGGGGACTAGCGGGAAAGTCCTACGAGCAGTACTTC; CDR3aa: CASSLGTGGLAGKSYEQYF
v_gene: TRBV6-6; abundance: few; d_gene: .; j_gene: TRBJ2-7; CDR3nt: TGTGCCAGCAGTTACGTCGGGAGCACCTACGAGCAGTACTTC; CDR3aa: CASSYVGSTYEQYF
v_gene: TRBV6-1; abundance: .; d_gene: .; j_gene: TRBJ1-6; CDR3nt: TGTGCCACGAGCTCCTATAATTCACCCCTCCACTTT; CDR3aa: CATSSYNSPLHF
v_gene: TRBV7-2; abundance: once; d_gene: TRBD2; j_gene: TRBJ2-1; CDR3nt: TGTGCCAGCAGCGCTATGGGGTCAGGACTAGCGGGGGAATACAATGAGCAGTTCTTC; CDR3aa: CASSAMGSGLAGEYNEQFF
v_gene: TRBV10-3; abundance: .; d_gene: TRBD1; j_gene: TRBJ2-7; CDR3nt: TGTGCCATCAGTGAGGGACAGGGGGGCCCCTACGAGCAGTACTTC; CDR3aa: CAISEGQGGPYEQYF
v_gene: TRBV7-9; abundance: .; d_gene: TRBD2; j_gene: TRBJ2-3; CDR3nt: TGTGCCAGCAGCCTCCGGGGCCTAGCGGGACGCACAGATACGCAGTATTTT; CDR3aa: CASSLRGLAGRTDTQYF
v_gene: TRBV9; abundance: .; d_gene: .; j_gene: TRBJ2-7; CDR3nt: TGTGCCAGCAGCGTAGAGGGGGGGCTAGCGGACGAGCAGTACTTC; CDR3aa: CASSVEGGLADEQYF
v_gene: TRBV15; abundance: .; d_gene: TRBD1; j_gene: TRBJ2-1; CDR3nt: TGTGCCACCAGCAGAGACAGGACAGGGGGTGAGCAGTTCTTC; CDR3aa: CATSRDRTGGEQFF
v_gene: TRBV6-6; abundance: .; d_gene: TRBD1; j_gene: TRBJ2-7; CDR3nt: TGTGCCAGCAGTTACTCCGGGACAGCCTCCTACGAGCAGTACTTC; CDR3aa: CASSYSGTASYEQYF
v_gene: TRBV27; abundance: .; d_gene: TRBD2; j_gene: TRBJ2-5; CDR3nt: TGTGCCAGCAGTTCCATCTTAGCGGGCCAAGAGACCCAGTACTTC; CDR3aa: CASSSILAGQETQYF
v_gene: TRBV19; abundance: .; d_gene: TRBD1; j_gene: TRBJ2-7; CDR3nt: TGTGCCAGTAGCGCCGGGACAGGGGTCTACGAGCAGTACTTC; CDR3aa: CASSAGTGVYEQYF
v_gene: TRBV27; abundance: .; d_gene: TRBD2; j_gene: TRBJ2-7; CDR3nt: TGTGCCAGCAGTCCAACCCCCACTAGCGCCGAGCAGTACTTC; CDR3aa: CASSPTPTSAEQYF
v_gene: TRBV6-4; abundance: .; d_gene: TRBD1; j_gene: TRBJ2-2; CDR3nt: TGTGCCAGCAGTGACTTAGACAGGGCCGGGGAGCTGTTTTTT; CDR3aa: CASSDLDRAGELFF
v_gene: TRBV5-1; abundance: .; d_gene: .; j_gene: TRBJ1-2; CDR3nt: TGCGCCAGCAGCCCTTACCAAGACACCACCAGATTCTATGGCTACACCTTC; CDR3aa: CASSPYQDTTRFYGYTF